This T cell receptor beta chain was observed in a study of blood T cell repertoires in COVID-19. Using immunoSEQ multiplex PCR, the repertoire was profiled, and TCRdb retains in-frame clones only, with some absent. The sample shows 150,000 to 200,000 clones, 84% of them seen only once. The sample consisted of PBMCs or T cells enriched from blood (not recorded which). The receptor's source is a woman in her 50s who had recovered from COVID-19.

Here the CDR3 reads CASSPQASGVTDTQYF. CDR3 bases: TGTGCCAGCTCACCACAGGCTAGCGGCGTCACAGATACGCAGTATTTT. The rearrangement uses TRBV18 and TRBJ2-3; 7 positions match TRBD2. Trimming cost V 1 base and J 2 bases; bases outside gene matches: 6. CDR1 is KGHSH, CDR2 LQKENI, per germline. This CDR3 has 16 residues.